These 7 T cell receptor beta chains were all obtained from the same sample, sequenced in a study of blood T cell repertoires in COVID-19. Sequenced by immunoSEQ multiplex PCR; TCRdb stores in-frame clones only, minus some. The table includes tens of thousands of clones, 65% to 80% detected once. The specimen was peripheral blood. Receptors were obtained from a man between 50 and 59 years old with COVID-19, enrolled during active disease.

The chain joins TRBV20-1 to TRBJ1-1; D remains unclear. V dropped 3 bases and J dropped 1 base, with 9 bases sitting between them. The length of the CDR3 is 13 residues. Germline assignment: CDR1 DFQATT and CDR2 SNEGSKA (reference sequence). As DNA, the CDR3 is TGCAGTGCTAGTAAGGACTGGAACACTGAAGCTTTCTTT. Amino acid sequence: CSASKDWNTEAFF.

This clone was detected only a few times. CDR3 sequence (DNA): TGTGCCAGCAGCTTAGCAGGGGTACGTTTGGCAGAGACCCAGTACTTC. It codes for CASSLAGVRLAETQYF. This rearrangement joins TRBV5-5 to TRBJ2-5; D perhaps matches TRBD1 (6 bases). The germline gives CDR1 SGHKS, CDR2 YYEKEE (reference sequence). The CDR3 runs 16 residues. V dropped 2 bases and J dropped 4 bases, with 18 bases sitting between them.

This sequence joins TRBV12-3 or TRBV12-4 and TRBJ1-2, with D hard to call. The V gene lost 3 bases and the J gene lost 5 bases, with 7 bases spanning the gap. The CDR3 has 12 residues. The chain's CDR3 is CASSFAGYGYTF. DNA of the CDR3: TGTGCCAGCAGTTTCGCGGGTTATGGCTACACCTTC.

The V and J genes are TRBV2 and TRBJ2-4, with TRBD2 matching over 8 bases. CDR3 length equals 19 residues. With 8 bases clipped from V and 3 bases from J, the junction kept 21 bases outside the gene matches. Per the germline V gene, CDR1 is SNHLY and CDR2 is FYNNEI. The chain's CDR3 is CASRGGLIGPSLGKNIQYF. As DNA, the CDR3 is TGTGCCAGCCGGGGGGGTCTTATCGGCCCGAGTTTGGGCAAAAACATTCAGTACTTC.

V and J are TRBV5-1 and TRBJ2-3; 8 nucleotides align to TRBD1. The V and J ends lost 0 bases and 2 bases, in that order; junction bases with no gene match: 2. Per the germline V gene, CDR1 is SGHRS and CDR2 is YFSETQ. The CDR3 has 15 residues. The CDR3: CASSLGQGHTDTQYF. The CDR3 DNA reads as TGCGCCAGCAGCTTGGGACAGGGGCACACAGATACGCAGTATTTT.

The CDR3 DNA reads TGCGCCAGCAGCTTGCGCGGGGGGGCCGAGGAGACCCAGTACTTC. As protein: CASSLRGGAEETQYF. The chain combines TRBV5-1 with TRBJ2-5; 9 bases are shared with TRBD2. CDR1 is SGHRS and CDR2 is YFSETQ in the germline V gene. This CDR3 is 15 amino acids long. Trimming at V came to 1 base and at J to 5 bases, leaving 6 bases not matched to a gene.

The rearrangement joins TRBV5-4 to TRBJ1-1; TRBD1 is a possible D gene (5 bases). V lost 3 bases to trimming and J lost 1 base, with 13 bases between them. Germline V gene lookup returns CDR1 SGHNT and CDR2 YYREEE (reference sequence). This CDR3 has 15 residues. CDR3 nucleotide sequence: TGTGCCAGCAGCTCCGCGGGACGGGAGAACACTGAAGCTTTCTTT. Its protein is CASSSAGRENTEAFF.